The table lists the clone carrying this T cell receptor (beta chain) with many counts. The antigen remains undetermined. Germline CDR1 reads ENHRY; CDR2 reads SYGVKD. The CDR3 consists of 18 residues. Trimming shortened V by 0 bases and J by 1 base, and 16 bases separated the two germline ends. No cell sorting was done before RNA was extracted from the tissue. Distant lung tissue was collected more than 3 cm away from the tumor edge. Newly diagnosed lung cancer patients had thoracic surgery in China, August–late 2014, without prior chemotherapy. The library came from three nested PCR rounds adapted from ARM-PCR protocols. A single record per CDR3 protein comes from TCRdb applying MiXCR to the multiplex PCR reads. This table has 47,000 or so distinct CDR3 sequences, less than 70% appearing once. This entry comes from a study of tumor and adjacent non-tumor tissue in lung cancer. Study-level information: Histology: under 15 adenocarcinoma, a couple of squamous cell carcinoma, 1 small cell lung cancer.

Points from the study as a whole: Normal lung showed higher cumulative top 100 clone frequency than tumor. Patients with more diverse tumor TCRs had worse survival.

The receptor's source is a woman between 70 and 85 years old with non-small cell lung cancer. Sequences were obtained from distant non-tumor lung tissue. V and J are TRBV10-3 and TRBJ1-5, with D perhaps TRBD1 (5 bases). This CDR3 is CAISESMSTVRSNQPQHF. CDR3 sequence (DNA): TGTGCCATCAGTGAGTCGATGTCGACAGTCAGGAGCAATCAGCCCCAGCATTTT.